Included here is one T cell receptor beta chain sequence, with context. Its matching antigen is unknown. This sample was taken from a study of shared clonotypes between healthy human individuals. Study-wide results and limits: Few donors limited the genetic and exposure-history diversity represented. Researchers found naive subsets generally carried larger estimated richness than memory subsets.

Naive-designated CD8 cells lacked CD45RO, were positively enriched for CCR7, and omitted terminally differentiated effector memory CD45RA+ cells. TCRdb keeps only in-frame clones here, not all; method: immunoSEQ multiplex PCR. The sample carries some 2.1 million clones, about 95% recorded once. Germline-derived CDR1 and CDR2 are SGHVS and FNYEAQ. After removal of 7 bases from V and 5 bases from J, the junction contained 14 bases not matched to a gene. The CDR3 is 16 residues long. The chain couples TRBV7-6 to TRBJ2-7, with 10 bases matching TRBD1. The material sequenced was naive CD8+ T cells sorted from blood. The TCR comes from a man in his late teens or twenties in good health. CDR3 DNA sequence: TGTGCCAGCACCATAAAGAGGACAGGGGGATTGGACGAGCAGTACTTC. Protein sequence: CASTIKRTGGLDEQYF.